These 27 T cell receptor beta chains originate from one sample sequenced in a study of blood T cells in healthy people across ages. A sample-barcoded 5' primer and a J-beta primer mix were used in a second PCR of roughly 6 to 11 cycles. TCRdb independently ran MiXCR on the 5' RACE reads; one entry per CDR3 protein. The sample consists of some 1.5 million distinct CDR3 sequences, approximately 43% of them appearing once. Sequencing was carried out using blood. These TCRs come from a woman aged 18-29 years in good health.

The chain couples TRBV2 to TRBJ2-3; 9 bases align to TRBD2. Germline CDR1 SNHLY, CDR2 FYNNEI. J was trimmed by 7 bases and V by 4 bases; bases with no gene match: 9. This CDR3 has 15 amino acids. CDR3 bases: TGTGCCAGCAGTGGGGTTAGCGGGGGCGACCATACGCAGTATTTT. As protein: CASSGVSGGDHTQYF.

This clonotype was recorded a few times. The rearrangement uses TRBV6-1 and TRBJ1-2; D is uncertain. This CDR3 spans 12 amino acids. Trimming left V 8 bases short and J 3 bases short, with 10 bases between. Germline CDR1 is MNHNS and CDR2 is SASEGT. The CDR3: CASDIIHYGYTF. CDR3 sequence (DNA): TGTGCCAGCGATATAATCCACTATGGCTACACCTTC.

This clonotype was observed a few times. The chain recombines TRBV4-1 with TRBJ2-5, with D unresolved. V shed 3 bases and J shed 2 bases, with 7 bases lying between them. Germline CDR1 is MGHRA and CDR2 is YSYEKL. This CDR3 spans 13 amino acids. Here the CDR3 reads CASSQTLQETQYF. CDR3 DNA sequence: TGCGCCAGCAGCCAGACCCTACAAGAGACCCAGTACTTC.

The chain joins TRBV7-8 to TRBJ2-1; D gene ambiguous. V was trimmed by 7 bases and J by 5 bases, leaving 12 bases between them. This CDR3 is 13 amino acids long. Germline CDR1 SGHVS, CDR2 FQNEAQ. The CDR3, as DNA: TGTGCCAGCAACAGAGGTGGGGACAATGAGCAGTTCTTC. Amino acid sequence: CASNRGGDNEQFF.

At least ten counts were recorded for this clonotype. The chain recombines TRBV6-2 or TRBV6-3 with TRBJ2-3, with D perhaps being TRBD1 or TRBD2 (5 bases each). There are 15 residues in the CDR3. Germline values: CDR1 MNHEY, CDR2 SVGEGT. V was shortened by 0 bases and J by 3 bases, with 10 bases between the two germline ends. The CDR3 DNA follows: TGTGCCAGCAGTTACTCGGGACGCTCGACAGATACGCAGTATTTT. Protein: CASSYSGRSTDTQYF.

The V and J genes are TRBV4-1 and TRBJ1-2; 10 bases match TRBD1. This CDR3 contains 15 residues. V gave up 4 bases and J gave up 6 bases; unmatched junction bases: 8. Germline-derived CDR1 and CDR2 are MGHRA and YSYEKL. As DNA, the CDR3 is TGCGCCAGCAGCCGAGGGACAGGGGAGTACCATGGCTACACCTTC. Its translation: CASSRGTGEYHGYTF.

Of note for this clonotype: A junction boundary mismatches the germline segment, possibly from a read error. The gene calls are TRBV29-1 and TRBJ2-7, with D perhaps TRBD2 (5 bases). Germline CDR1 SQVTM, CDR2 ANQGSEA. This CDR3 is 11 amino acids long. CDR3 DNA: TGCAGCGTTGCGGGGTCCTACGGGCAGTACTTC. As protein: CSVAGSYGQYF.

This chain uses TRBV9 with TRBJ2-5; 8 positions match TRBD2. This CDR3 region has 16 residues. V shed 0 bases and J 11 bases; nucleotides not matched to a gene: 15. Germline-derived CDR1 and CDR2 are SGDLS and YYNGEE. The CDR3 spells CASSVGREGMGNEQYF. In DNA form, the CDR3 reads TGTGCCAGCAGCGTAGGTCGGGAGGGCATGGGCAATGAGCAGTACTTC.

The V and J genes are TRBV7-2 and TRBJ2-7; D unclear. CDR3 length: 13 amino acids. From germline, CDR1 is SGHTA and CDR2 FQGNSA. The ends were cut back, 0 bases at V and 6 bases at J, with 9 bases in the middle. CDR3 protein: CASSLASIGEQYF. In DNA form, the CDR3 reads TGTGCCAGCAGCTTAGCCTCGATCGGCGAGCAGTACTTC.

The gene calls are TRBV7-2 and TRBJ2-3; D is ambiguous. This CDR3 contains 13 residues. The germline V gene has CDR1 SGHTA and CDR2 FQGNSA. V gave up 5 bases and J gave up 4 bases, with 10 bases separating them. The CDR3 spells CASSVSMADTQYF. In DNA form, the CDR3 reads TGTGCCAGCAGCGTATCGATGGCAGATACGCAGTATTTT.

The DNA of the CDR3 is TGCAGTGCTAGACCCCACAATGAGCAGTTCTTC. This translates into CSARPHNEQFF. The chain couples TRBV20-1 to TRBJ2-1, with D uncertain. The V gene lost 2 bases and the J gene lost 5 bases, with 4 bases spanning the gap. The CDR3 is made up of 11 amino acids. Germline V gives CDR1 DFQATT, CDR2 SNEGSKA (reference sequence).

This clonotype was seen a few times. V and J are TRBV6-6 and TRBJ2-3; TRBD1 matches 9 bases. Per the germline V gene, CDR1 is MNHNY and CDR2 is SVGAGI (reference sequence). The CDR3 covers 15 residues. V was pared by 6 bases and J by 0 bases, with 4 bases of the junction left unmatched. The CDR3 here is CASREQGASTDTQYF. CDR3 in DNA: TGTGCCAGCAGGGAACAGGGGGCTAGCACAGATACGCAGTATTTT.

This clonotype occurred a few times. The chain is built from TRBV7-2 and TRBJ2-3; D remains ambiguous. This CDR3 contains 11 residues. V lost 5 bases and J 9 bases, leaving 9 bases between the germline ends. Germline values: CDR1 SGHTA, CDR2 FQGNSA. The DNA of the CDR3 is TGTGCCAGCAGCGTCCAGAGGACGCAGTATTTT. It encodes CASSVQRTQYF.

The chain recombines TRBV7-8 with TRBJ1-2, with 8 bases aligning to TRBD1. The junction had 9 bases not matched to a gene; V was cut back by 4 bases and J by 5 bases. CDR1 SGHVS and CDR2 FQNEAQ come from the germline V gene. This CDR3 is 15 amino acids long. The CDR3 DNA reads TGTGCCAGCAGCTCACCGTCAGGGGGCGAATATGGCTACACCTTC. Amino acid sequence: CASSSPSGGEYGYTF. The whole variable domain, filled in from reference TRBV7-8 and TRBJ1-2, reads GAGVSQSPRYKVAKRGQDVALRCDPISGHVSLFWYQQALGQGPEFLTYFQNEAQLDKSGLPSDRFFAERPEGSVSTLKIQRTQQEDSAVYLCASSSPSGGEYGYTFGSGTRLTVV.

This clonotype was observed at least ten times. The chain combines TRBV29-1 with TRBJ1-1, with D unclear. CDR3 length: 13 amino acids. The V gene lost 6 bases and the J gene lost 0 bases, with 11 bases spanning the gap. Per germline, CDR1 SQVTM and CDR2 ANQGSEA. Written as DNA, the CDR3 is TGCAGCGTCTTAGGGCGGATGAACACTGAAGCTTTCTTT. It translates to CSVLGRMNTEAFF.

V and J are TRBV6-2 or TRBV6-3 and TRBJ2-3; the match to TRBD2 covers 7 bases. There are 17 residues in the CDR3. With 5 bases clipped from V and 1 base from J, the junction kept 12 bases outside the gene matches. Germline V gives CDR1 MNHEY, CDR2 SVGEGT. The CDR3 here is CASSHTTSRGGTDTQYF. In nucleotides, the CDR3 is TGTGCCAGCAGTCACACGACTAGCCGAGGAGGCACAGATACGCAGTATTTT.

This clonotype was observed a handful of times. The DNA of the CDR3 is TGTGCCAGCAGCCCACACCTTACAGGCCTCCGTTTAGGCTACGAGCAGTACTTC. Its translation: CASSPHLTGLRLGYEQYF. The genes are TRBV7-2 and TRBJ2-7, with D possibly TRBD1 on 5 matching bases. The CDR3 has 18 residues. CDR1 is SGHTA, CDR2 FQGNSA, per germline. With 5 bases removed from V and 3 bases from J, the gap between germline ends came to 26 bases. The whole variable domain, remainder taken from reference TRBV7-2 and TRBJ2-7, is GAGVSQSPSNKVTEKGKDVELRCDPISGHTALYWYRQSLGQGLEFLIYFQGNSAPDKSGLPSDRFSAERTGGSVSTLTIQRTQQEDSAVYLCASSPHLTGLRLGYEQYFGPGTRLTVT.

This sequence joins TRBV20-1 and TRBJ2-3, with TRBD2 identical over 13 bases. V gave up 6 bases and J gave up 6 bases; unmatched junction bases: 15. CDR3 size: 17 residues. In germline, CDR1 is DFQATT, CDR2 SNEGSKA (reference sequence). CDR3 sequence: CSARPSTSGRQMDTQYF. The CDR3 DNA is TGCAGTGCCAGACCCTCGACTAGCGGGAGGCAAATGGATACGCAGTATTTT.

In DNA form, the CDR3 reads TGCAGCGTTAACTTGAATGGGCAGTACTTC. As protein: CSVNLNGQYF. The chain combines TRBV29-1 with TRBJ2-5; no clear D. The CDR3 covers 10 residues. Trimming stripped 5 bases from V and 11 bases from J, with 12 bases between. The germline V gene has CDR1 SQVTM and CDR2 ANQGSEA.

The CDR3 DNA reads as TGTGCCAGCAGTTATAATACCGCCCGTAACTATGGCTACACCTTC. Translation: CASSYNTARNYGYTF. V usage is TRBV27 and J usage is TRBJ1-2; D ambiguous. Trimming left V 4 bases short and J 1 base short, with 13 bases between. The length of the CDR3 is 15 residues. Looked up from germline, CDR1 is MNHEY and CDR2 is SMNVEV (reference sequence).

This clonotype turned up a few times. The chain recombines TRBV10-3 with TRBJ2-7, with a possible D match to TRBD2 (6 bases). Trimming shortened V by 4 bases and J by 0 bases, and 10 bases separated the two germline ends. CDR3 length: 14 residues. Germline V lookup: CDR1 ENHRY, CDR2 SYGVKD. In DNA, the CDR3 is TGTGCCATCAGTGGGTTGGGGGGCTCCTACGAGCAGTACTTC. This translates into CAISGLGGSYEQYF.

This CDR3 reads CASRTGDTPKETQYF. DNA for the CDR3: TGTGCCAGCAGAACCGGGGACACTCCCAAGGAGACCCAGTACTTC. This sequence joins TRBV6-2 or TRBV6-3 and TRBJ2-5, with D possibly matching TRBD1 (6 bases). The germline V gene has CDR1 MNHEY and CDR2 SVGEGT. Trimming left V 6 bases short and J 5 bases short, with 19 bases between. The CDR3 is 15 amino acids.

The chain carries TRBV10-3 and TRBJ2-7; either TRBD1 or TRBD2 may fit D (5 bases each). Germline V gives CDR1 ENHRY, CDR2 SYGVKD. Trimming left V 6 bases short and J 2 bases short, with 14 bases between. This CDR3 contains 14 residues. The CDR3 region is CAISPTGPTYEQYF. The CDR3 DNA reads TGTGCCATCAGCCCAACGGGACCAACCTACGAGCAGTACTTC.

Concerning this clonotype itself: A much bigger clone sits one base away, suggesting this may be a read error. This chain uses TRBV7-9 with TRBJ2-3; D call uncertain. CDR1 and CDR2 (germline): SEHNR, FQNEAQ (reference sequence). This CDR3 contains 12 residues. As DNA, the CDR3 is TGTGCCAGCAGATTAGAAGGAGATACGCAGTATTTT. This translates into CASRLEGDTQYF.

The V and J genes are TRBV12-5 and TRBJ2-1, with D tentatively TRBD2 (5 bases). The germline gives CDR1 LGHNT, CDR2 FRNRAP. Trimming pared 0 bases from V and 0 bases from J, leaving 6 bases between. This CDR3 comprises 15 residues. The CDR3 bases are TGTGCTAGTGGTTTGGTAGGGAGCTCCTACAATGAGCAGTTCTTC. Translation: CASGLVGSSYNEQFF.

V gene TRBV10-2 combines with J gene TRBJ2-7, with 10 bases aligning to TRBD2. Germline CDR1 reads WSHSY; CDR2 reads SAAADI. The CDR3 covers 15 residues. The V gene end was trimmed by 7 bases and the J gene end by 7 bases; junction bases not matched to a gene: 13. CDR3 loop: CASNLGLAINNEQYF. CDR3 coding DNA: TGCGCCAGCAACCTGGGACTAGCGATCAACAATGAGCAGTACTTC.

This chain connects TRBV6-2 or TRBV6-3 to TRBJ2-3, with 9 bases aligning to TRBD1. The junction had 7 bases not matched to a gene; V was cut back by 6 bases and J by 6 bases. CDR1 MNHEY and CDR2 SVGEGT come from the germline V gene. The CDR3 contains 14 residues. This chain's CDR3 is CASSHGTGQDTQYF. The DNA of the CDR3 is TGTGCCAGCAGCCATGGGACAGGGCAGGATACGCAGTATTTT.